The 5 T cell receptor beta chains below all came from one sample that was sequenced in a study of T cell responses to AZD1222 COVID-19 vaccine. Only in-frame clones appear in the TCRdb table, and some are missing; sequencing was by immunoSEQ multiplex PCR. The sample holds about 56,000 clones, approximately 89% seen once. The source material was peripheral blood, sampled on day 0 of AZD1222 vaccination. These receptors came from an adult in good health.

This chain connects TRBV29-1 to TRBJ1-1; D uncertain. Per germline, CDR1 SQVTM and CDR2 ANQGSEA. The CDR3 sequence is 11 residues long. Trimming pared 5 bases from V and 3 bases from J, leaving 7 bases between. The CDR3 nucleotides are TGCAGCGTTTCTAGGTACACTGAAGCTTTCTTT. Its translation is CSVSRYTEAFF.

The gene calls are TRBV29-1 and TRBJ2-1; no firm D call. This CDR3 has 15 amino acids. Looked up from germline, CDR1 is SQVTM and CDR2 is ANQGSEA. The V end was cut by 6 bases, the J end by 0 bases, with 15 bases between. The CDR3 DNA sequence: TGCAGCGTCGAAAGCCCCCGGAGCTCCTACAATGAGCAGTTCTTC. Translation gives CSVESPRSSYNEQFF.

This chain joins TRBV5-8 and TRBJ1-2, with a possible D match to TRBD1 (5 bases). Germline V gene data show CDR1 as SGHTS and CDR2 as YDEGEE. The CDR3 contains 14 residues. Trimming left V 1 base short and J 4 bases short, with 11 bases between. DNA of the CDR3: TGTGCCAGCAGCTTGAAAGGCACAGGCTATGGCTACACCTTC. The encoded protein is CASSLKGTGYGYTF.

In nucleotides, the CDR3 is TGTGCCAGCAGTCTAAGGACAGATGTCTATGGCTACACCTTC. This gives the protein CASSLRTDVYGYTF. The rearrangement joins TRBV6-2 or TRBV6-3 to TRBJ1-2, with D perhaps TRBD1 (6 bases). V lost 5 bases to trimming and J lost 4 bases, with 14 bases between them. CDR3 length equals 14 residues. The germline gives CDR1 MNHEY, CDR2 SVGEGT.

The chain employs TRBV20-1 and TRBJ1-6, with 7 bases identical to TRBD1. CDR3 length equals 14 residues. Losses at the gene ends were 3 bases for V and 8 bases for J; bases not matched to a gene: 7. Germline V gives CDR1 DFQATT, CDR2 SNEGSKA (reference sequence). CDR3 residues: CSASRGQVDSPLHF. In nucleotides, the CDR3 is TGCAGTGCTAGTAGGGGGCAGGTTGATTCACCCCTCCACTTT.